One sample yielded the 3 T cell receptor beta chains listed below, sequenced in a study of OX40 agonist ivuxolimab in advanced cancers. Method: immunoSEQ multiplex PCR; TCRdb's copy keeps in-frame clones and lacks some. The sample shows roughly 70,000 clones, less than 85% of them seen only once. The sample was CD4+ or CD8+ T cells sorted from blood, taken in a trial of the OX40 agonist ivuxolimab. The origin of the receptors is an adult with an advanced solid tumor such as melanoma, head and neck, liver or kidney cancer.

The CDR3: CASRDGLGNEQFF. In nucleotides, the CDR3 is TGTGCCAGCAGGGACGGGTTAGGGAATGAGCAGTTCTTC. The chain carries TRBV25-1 and TRBJ2-1; D remains ambiguous. CDR1 MGHDK and CDR2 SYGVNS come from the germline V gene. The CDR3 runs to 13 residues. With 6 bases removed from V and 7 bases from J, the gap between germline ends came to 13 bases. Drawing the rest from reference TRBV25-1 and TRBJ2-1, the complete variable domain is EADIYQTPRYLVIGTGKKITLECSQTMGHDKMYWYQQDPGMELHLIHYSYGVNSTEKGDLSSESTVSRIRTEHFPLTLESARPSHTSQYLCASRDGLGNEQFFGPGTRLTVL.

In this sample, this clone turned up a few times. The chain joins TRBV19 to TRBJ1-2; D is ambiguous. Trimming pared 3 bases from V and 8 bases from J, leaving 19 bases between. This CDR3 is 15 amino acids long. The germline V gene has CDR1 LNHDA and CDR2 SQIVND (reference sequence). The CDR3: CASSISTRQAQGYTF. CDR3 nucleotide sequence: TGTGCCAGTAGTATCAGTACCCGTCAGGCTCAAGGCTACACCTTC.

The V and J genes are TRBV7-3 and TRBJ2-2; 9 nucleotides match TRBD1. The V gene's germline CDR1 is SGHTA and CDR2 FQGTGA. This CDR3 has 16 residues. V lost 4 bases to trimming and J lost 1 base; unmatched junction nucleotides: 4. The CDR3 loop is CASSSGTGRNTGELFF. The CDR3 coding sequence is TGTGCCAGCAGCTCGGGGACAGGGAGGAACACCGGGGAGCTGTTTTTT.